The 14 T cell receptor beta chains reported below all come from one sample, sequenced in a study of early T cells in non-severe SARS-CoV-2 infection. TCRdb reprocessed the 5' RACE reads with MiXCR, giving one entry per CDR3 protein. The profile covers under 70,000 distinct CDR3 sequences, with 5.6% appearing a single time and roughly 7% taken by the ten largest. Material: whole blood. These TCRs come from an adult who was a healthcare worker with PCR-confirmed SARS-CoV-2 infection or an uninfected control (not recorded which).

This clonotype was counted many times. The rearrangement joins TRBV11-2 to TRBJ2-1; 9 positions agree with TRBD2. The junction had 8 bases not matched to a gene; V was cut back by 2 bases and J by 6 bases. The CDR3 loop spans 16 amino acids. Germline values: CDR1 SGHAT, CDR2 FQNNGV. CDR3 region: CASSLLGGGAGNEQFF. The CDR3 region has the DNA TGTGCCAGCAGCTTACTCGGCGGGGGGGCCGGCAATGAGCAGTTCTTC.

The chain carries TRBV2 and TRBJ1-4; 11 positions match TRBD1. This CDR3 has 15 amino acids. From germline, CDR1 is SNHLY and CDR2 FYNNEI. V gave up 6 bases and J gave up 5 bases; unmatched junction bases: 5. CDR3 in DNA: TGTGCCAGCAGGGACCGGGACAGGGGGAATGAAAAACTGTTTTTT. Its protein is CASRDRDRGNEKLFF.

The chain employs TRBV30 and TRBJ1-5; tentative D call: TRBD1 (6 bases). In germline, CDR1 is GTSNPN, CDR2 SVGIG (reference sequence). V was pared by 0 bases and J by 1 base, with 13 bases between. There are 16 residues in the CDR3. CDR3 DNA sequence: TGTGCCTGGAGTGTTACAGGGAGTGGCAGCAATCAGCCCCAGCATTTT. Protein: CAWSVTGSGSNQPQHF.

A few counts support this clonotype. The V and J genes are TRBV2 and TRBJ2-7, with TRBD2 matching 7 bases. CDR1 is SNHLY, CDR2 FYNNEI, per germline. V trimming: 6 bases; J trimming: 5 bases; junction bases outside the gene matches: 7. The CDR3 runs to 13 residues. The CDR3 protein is CASSRDYANEQYF. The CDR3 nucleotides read TGTGCCAGCAGCCGGGACTACGCTAACGAGCAGTACTTC.

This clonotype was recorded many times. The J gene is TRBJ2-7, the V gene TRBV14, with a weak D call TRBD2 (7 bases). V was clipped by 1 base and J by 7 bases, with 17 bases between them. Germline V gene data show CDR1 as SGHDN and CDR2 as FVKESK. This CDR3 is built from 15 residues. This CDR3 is CASSQAGGRAYEQYF. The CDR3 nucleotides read TGTGCCAGCAGCCAAGCGGGGGGCAGGGCTTATGAGCAGTACTTC.

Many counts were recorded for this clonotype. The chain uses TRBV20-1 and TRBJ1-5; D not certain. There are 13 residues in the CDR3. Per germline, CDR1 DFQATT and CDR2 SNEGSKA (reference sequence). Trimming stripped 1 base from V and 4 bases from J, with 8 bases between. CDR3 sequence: CSARATANQPQHF. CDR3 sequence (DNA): TGCAGTGCTAGAGCAACAGCTAATCAGCCCCAGCATTTT.

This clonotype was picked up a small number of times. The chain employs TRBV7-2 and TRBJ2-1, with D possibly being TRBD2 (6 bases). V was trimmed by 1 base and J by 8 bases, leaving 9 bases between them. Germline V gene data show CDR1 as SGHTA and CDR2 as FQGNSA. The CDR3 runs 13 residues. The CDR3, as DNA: TGTGCCAGCAGCTTAGTGTCGGGGGATGAGCAGTTCTTC. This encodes CASSLVSGDEQFF.

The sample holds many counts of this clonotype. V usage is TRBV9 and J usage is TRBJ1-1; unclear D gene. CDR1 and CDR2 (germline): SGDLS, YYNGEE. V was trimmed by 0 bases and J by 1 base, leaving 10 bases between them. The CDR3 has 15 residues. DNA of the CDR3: TGTGCCAGCAGCGTAGGATGGAAAGCGAACACTGAAGCTTTCTTT. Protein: CASSVGWKANTEAFF.

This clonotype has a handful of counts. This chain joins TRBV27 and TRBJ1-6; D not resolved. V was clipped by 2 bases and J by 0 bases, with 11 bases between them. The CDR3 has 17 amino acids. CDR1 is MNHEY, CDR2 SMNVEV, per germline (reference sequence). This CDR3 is CASSLTDRGSYNSPLHF. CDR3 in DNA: TGTGCCAGCAGTTTAACTGACCGGGGCTCCTATAATTCACCCCTCCACTTT.

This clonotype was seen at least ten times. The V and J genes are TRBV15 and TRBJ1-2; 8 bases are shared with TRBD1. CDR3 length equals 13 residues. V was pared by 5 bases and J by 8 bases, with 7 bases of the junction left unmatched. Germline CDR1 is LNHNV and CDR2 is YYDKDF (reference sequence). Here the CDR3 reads CATSQDRVKGYTF. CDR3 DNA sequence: TGTGCCACCAGCCAGGACAGGGTCAAGGGCTACACCTTC.

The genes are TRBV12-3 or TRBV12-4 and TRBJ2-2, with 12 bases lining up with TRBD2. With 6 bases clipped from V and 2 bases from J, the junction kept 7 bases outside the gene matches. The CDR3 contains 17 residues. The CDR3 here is CASRRLAGGPNTGELFF. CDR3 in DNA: TGTGCCAGCAGGAGGCTAGCGGGAGGGCCTAACACCGGGGAGCTGTTTTTT.

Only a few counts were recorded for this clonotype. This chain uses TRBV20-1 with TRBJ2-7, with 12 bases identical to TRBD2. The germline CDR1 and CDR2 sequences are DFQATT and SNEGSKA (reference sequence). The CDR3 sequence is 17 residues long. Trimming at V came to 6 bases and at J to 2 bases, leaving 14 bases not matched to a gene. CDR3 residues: CSARTGLAGRGTYEQYF. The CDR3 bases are TGCAGTGCCAGGACTGGACTAGCGGGAAGAGGAACCTACGAGCAGTACTTC.

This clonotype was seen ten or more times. The CDR3 DNA reads TGCAGTGCTAGAGATGTAGACACGAACACCGGGGAGCTGTTTTTT. Translating it yields CSARDVDTNTGELFF. V is TRBV20-1 and J is TRBJ2-2; D gene uncertain. Trimming took off 0 bases at V and 0 bases at J, with 8 bases between the two ends. CDR1 and CDR2 (germline): DFQATT, SNEGSKA (reference sequence). This CDR3 is 15 amino acids long.

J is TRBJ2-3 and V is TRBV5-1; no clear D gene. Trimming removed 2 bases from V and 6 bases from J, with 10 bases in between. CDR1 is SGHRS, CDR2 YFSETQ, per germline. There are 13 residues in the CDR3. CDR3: CASSFRALDTQYF. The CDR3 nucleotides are TGCGCCAGCAGCTTTCGGGCGTTGGATACGCAGTATTTT.